The rows below give T cell receptor beta chains drawn from one sample of a study of blood T cell repertoires in COVID-19. Libraries were prepared by immunoSEQ multiplex PCR; TCRdb keeps only in-frame clonotypes and omits some of them. The sample lists some 91,000 clones; about nine tenths were seen once. Sequenced sample: peripheral blood. These receptors originate from a man in his 60s with acute or convalescent COVID-19. The conserved cysteine and the conserved F or W are not part of the CDR3 here. The D gene is left open where the match is weak.

TRBJ1-1,.,TRBV7-2,ASSLESGAEAF
TRBJ2-1,TRBD2,TRBV27,ASSRGTSGGQF
TRBJ1-4,.,TRBV25-1,ASSGFQGSNEKLF
TRBJ1-6,.,TRBV7-9,ASSLMGDSPLH
TRBJ1-2,TRBD1,TRBV2,ASSRTGPGYT
TRBJ1-1,TRBD1,TRBV2,ASRGDRGNTEAF
TRBJ1-2,.,TRBV10-1,ASSEAGTGYGYT
TRBJ1-1,.,TRBV5-4,ASRRQEVNTEAF
TRBJ1-2,TRBD1,TRBV7-9,ASSFSQGDGYT
TRBJ1-1,.,TRBV28,ASRLDSGTEAF
TRBJ1-6,TRBD1,TRBV5-4,ASSLGQGDSPLH
TRBJ1-1,.,TRBV30,AWSGPGSRNQAF
TRBJ1-1,.,TRBV19,ASSRQVAPEAF
TRBJ1-1,.,TRBV10-3,AISELRANTEAF
TRBJ1-2,.,TRBV7-2,ASSLGRFNYGYT
TRBJ1-2,.,TRBV5-1,ASSLTVRGRDGYT
TRBJ1-4,.,TRBV4-1,ASSQEPGLNEKLF
TRBJ1-2,TRBD1,TRBV5-8,ASSPGQVFYGYT
TRBJ1-4,TRBD1,TRBV3-1/TRBV3-2,ASSLGQGFEKLF
TRBJ1-1,.,TRBV3-1/TRBV3-2,ASSHLGRTEAF
TRBJ2-5,.,TRBV7-2,ASSLRGRETQY
TRBJ1-3,.,TRBV2,ASTEGGNTIY
TRBJ2-7,TRBD1,TRBV5-4,ASSSGQGSGLGEQY
TRBJ1-2,.,TRBV5-1,ASSRDSPVDGYT
TRBJ1-4,.,TRBV19,ASSIKPPGYEKLF
TRBJ1-6,.,TRBV18,ASSPESSYNSPLH
TRBJ2-3,.,TRBV6-5,ASSYTPTDTQY
TRBJ2-6,TRBD1,TRBV7-9,ASSLRDRGPSGANVLT
TRBJ1-4,.,TRBV2,ASMGQGPKLF
TRBJ2-5,.,TRBV5-4,ASSLGGYQETQY
TRBJ2-2,.,TRBV6-1,ASSVPGQPNTGELF
TRBJ2-1,.,TRBV29-1,SVGGLYNEQF